Shown below are 10 T cell receptor beta chains from a single sample sequenced in a study. Cells sorted as Tregs were CD4+, CD25+ and CD127-/low. The TRBV12-4/TRBJ1-2 clonotypes were amplified using barcode primers with ligated adaptors. TCRdb re-derived calls from the multiplex PCR reads in MiXCR, one entry per CDR3 protein. The table includes about 1,000 distinct CDR3 sequences, roughly 0.74% detected once. The sequencing sample was made of Tregs sorted from blood. These receptors were obtained from a female donor with breast cancer.

This clonotype counts as medium-sized. The chain joins TRBV12-3 or TRBV12-4 to TRBJ1-2; possible D gene TRBD1, 5 bases. The CDR3 runs 15 residues. The germline V and J ends were trimmed by 4 bases and 8 bases, with 20 bases remaining between them. The CDR3 here is CASSSGTSRSRGYTF. CDR3 coding DNA: TGTGCCAGCAGTTCCGGGACCTCTCGCTCAAGAGGCTACACCTTC.

By sample fraction, this clonotype is medium-sized (0.01 to 0.1%). This sequence joins TRBV12-3 or TRBV12-4 and TRBJ1-2, with TRBD1 identical over 9 bases. Unmatched junction bases numbered 5, after V lost 10 bases and J lost 8 bases. CDR3 length equals 11 residues. CDR3 nucleotides: TGTGCCATCGGGACAGGGAGAGGCTACACCTTC. Protein sequence: CAIGTGRGYTF.

Relative to its sample, this clonotype is medium-sized. J is TRBJ1-2 and V is TRBV12-3 or TRBV12-4; TRBD1 aligns across 8 bases. This CDR3 has 13 residues. Trimming took 6 bases from V and 3 from J; bases not matched to a gene: 3. Here the CDR3 DNA reads TGTGCCAGCAGCCGGGACAGGTACTATGGCTACACCTTC. This gives the protein CASSRDRYYGYTF.

This clonotype is deemed medium-sized. The rearrangement uses TRBV12-3 or TRBV12-4 and TRBJ1-2, with D uncertain. The CDR3 contains 13 residues. Trimming cost V 3 bases and J 6 bases, with 11 bases left between them. The CDR3 DNA reads TGTGCCAGCAGTTTCGGTTCTGGCGATGGCTACACCTTC. Protein: CASSFGSGDGYTF.

This clonotype is medium-sized (0.01 to 0.1%) within its sample. The chain couples TRBV12-3 or TRBV12-4 to TRBJ1-2; D ambiguous. The ends were cut back, 1 base at V and 4 bases at J, with 10 bases in the middle. The CDR3 length is 14 residues. The CDR3 region has the DNA TGTGCCAGCAGTTTAGAACGCCGAGGCTATGGCTACACCTTC. It encodes CASSLERRGYGYTF.

This clonotype is termed medium-sized. The chain combines TRBV12-3 or TRBV12-4 with TRBJ1-2; 7 bases match TRBD1. V was pared by 6 bases and J by 6 bases, with 7 bases of the junction left unmatched. This CDR3 is built from 13 residues. CDR3 in amino acids: CASRSTGNDGYTF. CDR3 bases: TGTGCCAGCAGATCGACAGGGAACGATGGCTACACCTTC.

This clonotype is deemed medium-sized. The chain has TRBV12-3 or TRBV12-4 and TRBJ1-2; 7 nucleotides match TRBD1. Trimming cost V 6 bases and J 5 bases; bases outside gene matches: 9. The CDR3 runs 14 residues. This CDR3 is CASRQPGQKYGYTF. The CDR3 nucleotides read TGTGCCAGCAGACAGCCGGGACAGAAGTATGGCTACACCTTC.

This clonotype is labeled large. The chain couples TRBV12-3 or TRBV12-4 to TRBJ1-2, with unresolved D. The CDR3 is 14 residues long. Trimming pared 5 bases from V and 4 bases from J, leaving 14 bases between. As DNA, the CDR3 is TGTGCCAGCAGTCGCCACCGAGGAACCTATGGCTACACCTTC. This translates into CASSRHRGTYGYTF.

This clonotype is labeled large. The chain is built from TRBV12-3 or TRBV12-4 and TRBJ1-2, with D tentatively TRBD1 (5 bases). V was pared by 2 bases and J by 6 bases, with 13 bases between. The CDR3 runs 14 residues. CDR3 amino acids: CASSLTRESNGYTF. Here the CDR3 DNA reads TGTGCCAGCAGTTTAACCAGGGAGTCCAATGGCTACACCTTC.

Judged by abundance, this clonotype is medium-sized. The chain is built from TRBV12-3 or TRBV12-4 and TRBJ1-2; D perhaps matches TRBD1 (5 bases). The CDR3 runs to 14 residues. Trimming took off 4 bases at V and 7 bases at J, with 16 bases between the two ends. The CDR3 region is CASSSTGARGGYTF. The CDR3 bases are TGTGCCAGCAGTTCCACCGGGGCTCGAGGTGGCTACACCTTC.